The next 18 T cell receptor beta chains were all read from a single sample in a study of blood T cell repertoires in COVID-19. Here immunoSEQ multiplex PCR was the method, and the copy in TCRdb shows in-frame clones only, minus some. The sample records around 57,000 clones, roughly 87% being singletons. Source material: peripheral blood. These receptor sequences come from a woman aged 60-75 years with acute or convalescent COVID-19.

The chain has TRBV6-5 and TRBJ1-5; TRBD1 is a possible D gene (5 bases). CDR3 length: 15 amino acids. Trimming cost V 5 bases and J 1 base, with 12 bases left between them. The germline CDR1 and CDR2 sequences are MNHEY and SVGAGI. In DNA form, the CDR3 reads TGTGCCAGCAGTCGGGGGGAGATGAGCAATCAGCCCCAGCATTTT. It yields the protein CASSRGEMSNQPQHF.

The chain is built from TRBV10-1 and TRBJ2-7; 7 bases are shared with TRBD2. The CDR3 length is 19 residues. Germline lookup yields CDR1 WNHNN and CDR2 SYGVQD (reference sequence). J gave up 2 bases and V 0 bases, and 16 bases lay outside the gene matches. This CDR3 reads CASSESTPASGVRPYEQYF. The CDR3 DNA sequence: TGCGCCAGCAGTGAGTCGACTCCGGCTAGCGGAGTCCGACCCTACGAGCAGTACTTC.

The J gene is TRBJ2-7, the V gene TRBV9; TRBD2 aligns across 9 bases. The V gene's germline CDR1 is SGDLS and CDR2 YYNGEE. V shed 2 bases, J shed 3 bases, and the junction held 12 bases outside the gene matches. The CDR3 has 17 amino acids. The CDR3 loop reads CASSVSSLPSGNYEQYF. DNA of the CDR3: TGTGCCAGCAGCGTGAGTAGCCTGCCTAGCGGGAACTACGAGCAGTACTTC.

This clone appeared a single time. This chain connects TRBV30 to TRBJ1-1; no clear D gene. Deletions cut 8 bases from V and 3 bases from J, with 19 bases between. The germline gives CDR1 GTSNPN, CDR2 SVGIG (reference sequence). The CDR3 extends over 14 amino acids. The CDR3, as DNA: TGTGCCGGAGCGTCGGGAGGTAGAGACACTGAAGCTTTCTTT. This encodes CAGASGGRDTEAFF.

J is TRBJ2-7 and V is TRBV6-5, with D unclear. From germline, CDR1 is MNHEY and CDR2 SVGAGI. Deletions cut 7 bases from V and 0 bases from J, with 16 bases between. This CDR3 contains 15 residues. The CDR3 DNA reads TGTGCCAGCAACCTGGCCCTATCGGGCTCCTACGAGCAGTACTTC. It yields the protein CASNLALSGSYEQYF.

This clone was seen a handful of times. The J gene is TRBJ2-7, the V gene TRBV4-1, with 9 bases matching TRBD1. In germline, CDR1 is MGHRA, CDR2 YSYEKL. J lost 2 bases, V lost 1 base, and 3 bases had no gene match. The CDR3 is 15 amino acids. CDR3 bases: TGCGCCAGCAGCCAAGGAAGACAGGGGGCCTACGAGCAGTACTTC. Protein: CASSQGRQGAYEQYF.

The chain is built from TRBV11-2 and TRBJ1-4; tentative D call: TRBD1 (6 bases). V was pared by 4 bases and J by 2 bases, with 8 bases between. The CDR3 length is 14 residues. Germline CDR1 reads SGHAT; CDR2 reads FQNNGV. This CDR3 reads CASSWTATNEKLFF. In nucleotides, the CDR3 is TGTGCCAGCAGCTGGACAGCTACTAATGAAAAACTGTTTTTT.

The chain uses TRBV9 and TRBJ2-3, with unresolved D. This CDR3 spans 14 amino acids. Germline V gene sequence: CDR1 SGDLS, CDR2 YYNGEE. V was clipped by 4 bases and J by 0 bases, with 9 bases between them. The CDR3 bases are TGTGCCAGCAGCATGGGCGCTAGCACAGATACGCAGTATTTT. The encoded protein is CASSMGASTDTQYF.

This chain links TRBV10-3 with TRBJ2-1; a weak D match, TRBD2 (5 bases). The CDR3 has 16 amino acids. Trimming left V 3 bases short and J 3 bases short, with 15 bases between. Germline assignment: CDR1 ENHRY and CDR2 SYGVKD. CDR3 in DNA: TGTGCCATCAGTGATTTCCCGGGGAACGGCTACAATGAGCAGTTCTTC. Its translation: CAISDFPGNGYNEQFF.

This clone occurred once. The J gene is TRBJ2-7, the V gene TRBV5-6; 10 nucleotides agree with TRBD1. This CDR3 contains 14 residues. Germline assignment: CDR1 SGHDT and CDR2 YYEEEE. The trim removed 0 bases at V and 7 bases at J, leaving 4 bases unmatched. CDR3 in DNA: TGTGCCAGCAGCTTGGGACAGGGGGCTTGGGAGCAGTACTTC. This encodes CASSLGQGAWEQYF.

The gene calls are TRBV7-2 and TRBJ2-7; TRBD2 agrees at 10 bases. CDR3 size: 17 residues. V shed 3 bases and J 4 bases; nucleotides not matched to a gene: 12. Germline-derived CDR1 and CDR2 are SGHTA and FQGNSA. The CDR3 reads CASSLKAGTSGAYEQYF. CDR3 nucleotide sequence: TGTGCCAGCAGCTTGAAGGCCGGAACTAGCGGGGCGTACGAGCAGTACTTC.

The chain carries TRBV5-1 and TRBJ1-6; D may be TRBD1 (6 bases). Trimming took off 4 bases at V and 7 bases at J, with 15 bases between the two ends. The CDR3 spans 15 residues. Germline assignment: CDR1 SGHRS and CDR2 YFSETQ. CDR3 loop: CASSQAWGPNSPLHF. The CDR3 DNA follows: TGCGCCAGCAGCCAGGCTTGGGGGCCGAATTCACCCCTCCACTTT.

This chain connects TRBV6-2 or TRBV6-3 to TRBJ1-2; the D gene is possibly TRBD1 (6 bases). The germline V gene has CDR1 MNHEY and CDR2 SVGEGT. The CDR3 is 16 amino acids. V was pared by 5 bases and J by 4 bases, with 20 bases between. CDR3 nucleotides: TGTGCCAGCAGTCATCCGGCAGGGGTCGGATTCTATGGCTACACCTTC. Protein sequence: CASSHPAGVGFYGYTF.

This rearrangement joins TRBV9 to TRBJ2-1, with TRBD1 matching 9 bases. Trimming cost V 4 bases and J 4 bases; bases outside gene matches: 12. Germline-derived CDR1 and CDR2 are SGDLS and YYNGEE. The CDR3 consists of 17 residues. CDR3 coding DNA: TGTGCCAGCAGCATCAACCCGGGACAGGGACCGTACAATGAGCAGTTCTTC. Translating it yields CASSINPGQGPYNEQFF.

V usage is TRBV29-1 and J usage is TRBJ1-4; D is uncertain. Germline V gene sequence: CDR1 SQVTM, CDR2 ANQGSEA. Trimming removed 5 bases from V and 7 bases from J, with 17 bases in between. The CDR3 totals 14 residues. The CDR3 region has the DNA TGCAGCGTTCTACCGGGAGCCCCCCGTGAAAAACTGTTTTTT. This codes for CSVLPGAPREKLFF.

The rearrangement joins TRBV27 to TRBJ2-7; 8 bases agree with TRBD2. The CDR3 is 15 amino acids. Trimming at V came to 6 bases and at J to 0 bases, leaving 7 bases not matched to a gene. Germline CDR1 is MNHEY and CDR2 is SMNVEV (reference sequence). CDR3 bases: TGTGCCAGCAGCTGGACTAGCCCTAGCTCCTACGAGCAGTACTTC. Protein product: CASSWTSPSSYEQYF.

V usage is TRBV7-2 and J usage is TRBJ1-4; D ambiguous. Germline V gene data show CDR1 as SGHTA and CDR2 as FQGNSA. V lost 7 bases and J lost 8, with 8 bases in between. CDR3 length: 11 amino acids. CDR3: CASKRAEKLFF. As DNA, the CDR3 is TGTGCCAGCAAACGTGCGGAAAAACTGTTTTTT.

V and J are TRBV3-1 (or the pseudogene TRBV3-2) and TRBJ2-3, with TRBD2 identical over 13 bases. The CDR3 is made up of 19 amino acids. The J segment lost 2 bases and the V segment lost 0 bases, leaving 8 bases of the junction unmatched. Germline CDR1 and CDR2: LGHDT and YNNKEL (reference sequence). CDR3 protein: CASSQESGLAGAYTDTQYF. For the CDR3, the DNA is TGTGCCAGCAGCCAAGAATCTGGACTAGCGGGGGCCTACACAGATACGCAGTATTTT.